This TCR beta chain was found in a study of control samples from healthy donors and cancer patients (dated by TCRdb to about 2020). The method was the immunoSEQ multiplex PCR assay. TCRdb holds this immuneACCESS table with in-frame rearrangements only. Some clones are missing; in checked studies, unresolved V genes explain under half, and the rest has no known cause. Recorded for this sample are some 80,000 clones; around 92% of them occurred a single time. Approximately 5.8% of the sample lies in the top ten. Per the germline V gene (reference sequence), GTSNPN is the CDR1 and SVGIG is the CDR2. Deletion took 8 bases off V and 0 bases off J, with a span of 10 bases between the germline ends. There are 12 amino acids in the CDR3, from cysteine to phenylalanine inclusive. Only the CDR3 DNA stays, 36 bases, in frame from base 1. The sample holds one count of this clone. Which antigen it targets is not known. Qualities for individual bases were not recorded, and no much larger clone is one base off.

This sequence was found in a woman in her sixties or seventies in good health. The sequence links TRBV30 to TRBJ2-5; the best D guess is TRBD1, with 5 bases matching. Sequenced: blood. The DNA sequence is as follows: TGTGCCGGTTCACAGGACCAAGAGACCCAGTACTTC. Its amino acids are CAGSQDQETQYF.